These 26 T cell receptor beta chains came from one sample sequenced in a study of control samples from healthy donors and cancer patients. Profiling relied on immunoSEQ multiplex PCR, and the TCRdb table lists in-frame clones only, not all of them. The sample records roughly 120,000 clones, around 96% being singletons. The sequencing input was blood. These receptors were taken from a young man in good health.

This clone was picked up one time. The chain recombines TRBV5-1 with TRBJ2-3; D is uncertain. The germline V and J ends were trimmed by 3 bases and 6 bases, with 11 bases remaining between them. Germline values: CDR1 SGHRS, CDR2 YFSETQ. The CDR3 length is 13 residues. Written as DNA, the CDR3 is TGCGCCAGCAGCTCCCCCCCCTCGGATACGCAGTATTTT. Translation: CASSSPPSDTQYF.

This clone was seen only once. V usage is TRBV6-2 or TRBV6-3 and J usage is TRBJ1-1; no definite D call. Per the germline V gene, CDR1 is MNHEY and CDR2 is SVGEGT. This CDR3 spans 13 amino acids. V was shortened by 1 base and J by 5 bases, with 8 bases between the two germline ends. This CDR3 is CASSYLPGTEAFF. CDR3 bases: TGTGCCAGCAGTTACTTGCCGGGGACTGAAGCTTTCTTT.

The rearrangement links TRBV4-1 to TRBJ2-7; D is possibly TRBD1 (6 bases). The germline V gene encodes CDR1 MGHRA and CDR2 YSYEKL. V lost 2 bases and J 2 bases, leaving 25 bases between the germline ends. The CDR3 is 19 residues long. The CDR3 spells CASSQSRWGRGNRAYEQYF. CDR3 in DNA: TGCGCCAGCAGCCAATCACGCTGGGGGCGAGGGAACCGAGCCTACGAGCAGTACTTC.

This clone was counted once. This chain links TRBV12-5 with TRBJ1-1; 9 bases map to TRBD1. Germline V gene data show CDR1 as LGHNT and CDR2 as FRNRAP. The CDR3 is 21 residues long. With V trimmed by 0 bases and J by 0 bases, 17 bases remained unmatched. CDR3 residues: CASGLVRPDRGITFMNTEAFF. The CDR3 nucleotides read TGTGCTAGTGGTTTGGTCCGACCTGACAGGGGGATTACTTTTATGAACACTGAAGCTTTCTTT.

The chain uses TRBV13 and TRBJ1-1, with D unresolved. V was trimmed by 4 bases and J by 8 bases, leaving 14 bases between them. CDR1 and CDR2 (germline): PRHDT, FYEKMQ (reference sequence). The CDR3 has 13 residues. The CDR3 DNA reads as TGTGCCAGCAGCTCTCCCCCGGACGGAGAAGCTTTCTTT. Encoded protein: CASSSPPDGEAFF. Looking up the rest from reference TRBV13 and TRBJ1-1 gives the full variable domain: AAGVIQSPRHLIKEKRETATLKCYPIPRHDTVYWYQQGPGQDPQFLISFYEKMQSDKGSIPDRFSAQQFSDYHSELNMSSLELGDSALYFCASSSPPDGEAFFGQGTRLTVV.

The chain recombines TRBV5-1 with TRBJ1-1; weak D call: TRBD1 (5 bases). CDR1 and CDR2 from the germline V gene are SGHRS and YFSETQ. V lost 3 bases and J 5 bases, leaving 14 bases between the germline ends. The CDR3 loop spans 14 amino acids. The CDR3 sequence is CASSWEGRATEAFF. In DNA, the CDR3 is TGCGCCAGCAGCTGGGAGGGGAGGGCGACTGAAGCTTTCTTT.

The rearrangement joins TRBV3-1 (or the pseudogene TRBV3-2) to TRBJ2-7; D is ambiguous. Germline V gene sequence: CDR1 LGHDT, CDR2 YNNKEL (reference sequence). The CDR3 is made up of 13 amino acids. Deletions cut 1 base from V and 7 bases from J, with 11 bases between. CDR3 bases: TGTGCCAGCAGCCAAGCTATCAGCCTGGAGCAGTACTTC. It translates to CASSQAISLEQYF.

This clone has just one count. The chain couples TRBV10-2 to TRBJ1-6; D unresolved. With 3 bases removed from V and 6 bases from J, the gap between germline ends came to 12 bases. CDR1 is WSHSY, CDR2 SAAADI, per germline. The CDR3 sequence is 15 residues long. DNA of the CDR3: TGCGCCAGCAGTGACAATGCCTGGGGTAATTCACCCCTCCACTTT. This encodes CASSDNAWGNSPLHF.

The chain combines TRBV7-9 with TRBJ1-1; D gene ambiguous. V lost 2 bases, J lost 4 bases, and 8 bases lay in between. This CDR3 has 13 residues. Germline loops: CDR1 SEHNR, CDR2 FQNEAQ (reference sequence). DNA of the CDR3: TGTGCCAGCAGCTTACCAGAGGGCACTGAAGCTTTCTTT. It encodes CASSLPEGTEAFF. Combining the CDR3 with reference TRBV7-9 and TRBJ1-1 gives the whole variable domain DTGVSQNPRHKITKRGQNVTFRCDPISEHNRLYWYRQTLGQGPEFLTYFQNEAQLEKSRLLSDRFSAERPKGSFSTLEIQRTEQGDSAMYLCASSLPEGTEAFFGQGTRLTVV.

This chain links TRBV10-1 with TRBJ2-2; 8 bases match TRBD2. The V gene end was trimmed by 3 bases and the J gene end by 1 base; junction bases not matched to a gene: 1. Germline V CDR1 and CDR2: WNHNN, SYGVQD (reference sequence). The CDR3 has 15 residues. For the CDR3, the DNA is TGCGCCAGCAGTGACAGCGGGGGGAACACCGGGGAGCTGTTTTTT. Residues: CASSDSGGNTGELFF.

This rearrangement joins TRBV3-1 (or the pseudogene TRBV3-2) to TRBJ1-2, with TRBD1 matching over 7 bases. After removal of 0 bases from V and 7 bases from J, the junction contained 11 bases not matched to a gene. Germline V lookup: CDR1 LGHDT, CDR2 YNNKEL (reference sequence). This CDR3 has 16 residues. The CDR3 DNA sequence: TGTGCCAGCAGCCAAGAATATGTGACAGGGCCGGGTGGCTACACCTTC. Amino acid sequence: CASSQEYVTGPGGYTF.

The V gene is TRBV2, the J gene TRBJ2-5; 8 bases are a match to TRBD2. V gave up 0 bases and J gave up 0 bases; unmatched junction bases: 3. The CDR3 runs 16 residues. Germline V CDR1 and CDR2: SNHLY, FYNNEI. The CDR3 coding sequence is TGTGCCAGCAGTGAAGCGAAGGGACTAGACCAAGAGACCCAGTACTTC. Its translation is CASSEAKGLDQETQYF.

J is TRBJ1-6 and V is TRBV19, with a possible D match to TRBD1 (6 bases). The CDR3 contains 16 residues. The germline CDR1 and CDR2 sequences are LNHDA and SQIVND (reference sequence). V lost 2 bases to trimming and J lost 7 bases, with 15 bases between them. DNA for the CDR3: TGTGCCAGTAGTATAATCGGGGGCCGAGCAAATTCACCCCTCCACTTT. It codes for CASSIIGGRANSPLHF.

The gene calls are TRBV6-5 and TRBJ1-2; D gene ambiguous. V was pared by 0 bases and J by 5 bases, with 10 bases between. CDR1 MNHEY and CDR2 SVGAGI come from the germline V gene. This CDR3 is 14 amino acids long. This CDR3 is CASSYSYGPYGYTF. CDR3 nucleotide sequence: TGTGCCAGCAGTTACTCGTACGGGCCTTATGGCTACACCTTC.

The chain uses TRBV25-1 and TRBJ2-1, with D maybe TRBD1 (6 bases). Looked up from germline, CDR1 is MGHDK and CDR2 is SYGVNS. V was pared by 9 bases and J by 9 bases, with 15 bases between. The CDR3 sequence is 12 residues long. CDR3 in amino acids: CASRGIGGEQFF. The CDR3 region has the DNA TGTGCCAGTAGGGGGATTGGAGGTGAGCAGTTCTTC.

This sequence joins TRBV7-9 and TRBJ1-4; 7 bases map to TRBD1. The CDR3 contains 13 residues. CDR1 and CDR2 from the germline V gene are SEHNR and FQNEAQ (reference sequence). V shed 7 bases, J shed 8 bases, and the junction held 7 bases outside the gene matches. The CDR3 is CASKKGAGEKLFF. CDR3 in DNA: TGTGCCAGCAAGAAGGGGGCAGGGGAAAAACTGTTTTTT.

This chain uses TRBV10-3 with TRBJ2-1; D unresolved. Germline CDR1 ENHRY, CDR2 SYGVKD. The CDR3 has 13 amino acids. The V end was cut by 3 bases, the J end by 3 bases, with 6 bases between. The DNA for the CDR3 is TGTGCCATCAGTGAATACAGCTACAATGAGCAGTTCTTC. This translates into CAISEYSYNEQFF.

The CDR3 region is CASSGTGTYEQYF. DNA for the CDR3: TGTGCCAGCAGCGGGACAGGGACCTACGAGCAGTACTTC. This chain joins TRBV12-3 or TRBV12-4 and TRBJ2-7; TRBD1 aligns across 9 bases. This CDR3 region has 13 residues. J was trimmed by 2 bases and V by 6 bases; bases with no gene match: 2.

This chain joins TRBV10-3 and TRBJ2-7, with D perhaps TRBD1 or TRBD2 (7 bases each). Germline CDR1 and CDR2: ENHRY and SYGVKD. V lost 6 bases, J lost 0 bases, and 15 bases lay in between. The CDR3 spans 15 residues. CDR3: CAIRPQGGSSYEQYF. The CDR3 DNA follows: TGTGCCATCAGACCCCAGGGGGGGAGCTCCTACGAGCAGTACTTC.

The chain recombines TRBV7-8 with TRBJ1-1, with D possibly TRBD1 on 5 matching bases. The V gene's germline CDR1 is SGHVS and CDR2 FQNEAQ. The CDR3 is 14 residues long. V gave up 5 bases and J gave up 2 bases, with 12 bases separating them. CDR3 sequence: CASSIRTKNTEAFF. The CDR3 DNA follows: TGTGCCAGCAGCATAAGGACAAAAAACACTGAAGCTTTCTTT.

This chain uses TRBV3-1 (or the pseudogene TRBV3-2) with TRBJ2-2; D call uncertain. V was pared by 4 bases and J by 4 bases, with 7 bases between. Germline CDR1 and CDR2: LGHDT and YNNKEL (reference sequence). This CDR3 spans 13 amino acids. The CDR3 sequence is CASSLDLTGELFF. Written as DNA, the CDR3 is TGTGCCAGCAGCCTTGACCTCACCGGGGAGCTGTTTTTT.

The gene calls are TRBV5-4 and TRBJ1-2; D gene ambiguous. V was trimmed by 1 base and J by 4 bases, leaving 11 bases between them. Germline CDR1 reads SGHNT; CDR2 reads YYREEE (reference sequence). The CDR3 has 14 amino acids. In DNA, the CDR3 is TGTGCCAGCAGCTTGAAAGGGAGAACCTATGGCTACACCTTC. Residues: CASSLKGRTYGYTF.

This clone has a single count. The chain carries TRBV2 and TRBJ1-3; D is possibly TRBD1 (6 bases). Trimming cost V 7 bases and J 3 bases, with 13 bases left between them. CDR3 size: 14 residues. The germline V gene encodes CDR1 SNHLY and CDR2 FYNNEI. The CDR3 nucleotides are TGTGCCAGCACGGGGGCGGTAGGTGGAAACACCATATATTTT. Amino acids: CASTGAVGGNTIYF.

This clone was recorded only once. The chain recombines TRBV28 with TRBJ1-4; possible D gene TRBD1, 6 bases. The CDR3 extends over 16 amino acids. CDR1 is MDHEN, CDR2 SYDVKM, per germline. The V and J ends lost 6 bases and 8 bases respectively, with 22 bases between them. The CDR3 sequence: CASSTGDFGGREKLFF. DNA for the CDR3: TGTGCCAGCAGCACAGGCGATTTCGGGGGGCGGGAAAAACTGTTTTTT. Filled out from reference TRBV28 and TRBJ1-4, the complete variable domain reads DVKVTQSSRYLVKRTGEKVFLECVQDMDHENMFWYRQDPGLGLRLIYFSYDVKMKEKGDIPEGYSVSREKKERFSLILESASTNQTSMYLCASSTGDFGGREKLFFGSGTQLSVL.

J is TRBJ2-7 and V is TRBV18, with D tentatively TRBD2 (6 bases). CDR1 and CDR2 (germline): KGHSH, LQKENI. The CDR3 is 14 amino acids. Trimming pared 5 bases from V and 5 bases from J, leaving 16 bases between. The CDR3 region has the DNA TGTGCCAGCTCATCCTCGGGACTGAGCAACGAGCAGTACTTC. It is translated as CASSSSGLSNEQYF.

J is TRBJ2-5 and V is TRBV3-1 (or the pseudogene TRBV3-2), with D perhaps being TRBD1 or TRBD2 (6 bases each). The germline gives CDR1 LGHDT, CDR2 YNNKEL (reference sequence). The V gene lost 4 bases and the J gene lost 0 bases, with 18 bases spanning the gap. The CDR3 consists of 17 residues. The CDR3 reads CASSLPPGANYQETQYF. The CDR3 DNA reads TGTGCCAGCAGCCTACCTCCGGGGGCGAATTACCAAGAGACCCAGTACTTC.